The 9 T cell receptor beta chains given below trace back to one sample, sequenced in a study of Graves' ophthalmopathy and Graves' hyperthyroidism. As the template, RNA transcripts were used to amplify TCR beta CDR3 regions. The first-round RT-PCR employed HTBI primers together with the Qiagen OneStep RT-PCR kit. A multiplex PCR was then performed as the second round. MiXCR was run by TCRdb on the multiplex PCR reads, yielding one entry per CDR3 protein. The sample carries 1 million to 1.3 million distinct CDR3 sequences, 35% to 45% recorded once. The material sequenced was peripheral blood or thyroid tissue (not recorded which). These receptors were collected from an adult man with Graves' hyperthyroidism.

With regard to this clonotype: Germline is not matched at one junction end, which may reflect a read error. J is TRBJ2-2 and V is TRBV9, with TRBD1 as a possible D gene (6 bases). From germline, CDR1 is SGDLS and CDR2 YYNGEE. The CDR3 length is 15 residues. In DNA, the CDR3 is TGTGCCAGCAGCGTACAGGGGCCGAACGCCGGGGAGCTGTTTTTT. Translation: CASSVQGPNAGELFF.

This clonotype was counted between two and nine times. The CDR3 protein is CASSSREWWAGGEYEQYF. Here the CDR3 DNA reads TGTGCCAGCAGCTCAAGGGAGTGGTGGGCGGGAGGGGAGTACGAGCAGTACTTC. The chain has TRBV7-8 and TRBJ2-7; TRBD2 matches 9 bases. Germline V CDR1 and CDR2: SGHVS, FQNEAQ. The CDR3 has 18 amino acids. The V gene end was trimmed by 4 bases and the J gene end by 4 bases; junction bases not matched to a gene: 17.

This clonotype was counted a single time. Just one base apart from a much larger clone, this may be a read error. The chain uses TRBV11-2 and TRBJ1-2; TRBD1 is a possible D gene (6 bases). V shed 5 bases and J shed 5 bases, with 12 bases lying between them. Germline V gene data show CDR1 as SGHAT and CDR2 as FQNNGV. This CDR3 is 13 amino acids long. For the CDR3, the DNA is TGTGCCAGCAGCCCCCAGAGGGGGTATGGCTACACCTTC. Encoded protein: CASSPQRGYGYTF.

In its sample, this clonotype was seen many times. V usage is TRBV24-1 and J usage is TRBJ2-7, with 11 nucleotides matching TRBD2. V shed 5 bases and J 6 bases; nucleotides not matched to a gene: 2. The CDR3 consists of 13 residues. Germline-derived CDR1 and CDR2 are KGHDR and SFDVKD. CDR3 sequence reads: CATSVLAGGEQYF. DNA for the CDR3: TGTGCCACCAGTGTTCTAGCGGGAGGCGAGCAGTACTTC.

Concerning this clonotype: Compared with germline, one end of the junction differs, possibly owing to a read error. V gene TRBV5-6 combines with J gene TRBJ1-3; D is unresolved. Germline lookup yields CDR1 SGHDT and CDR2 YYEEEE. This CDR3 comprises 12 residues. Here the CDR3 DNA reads TGTGCCAGCAGCTTTGTTCGGTCCAACCGCGATTTT. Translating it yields CASSFVRSNRDF.

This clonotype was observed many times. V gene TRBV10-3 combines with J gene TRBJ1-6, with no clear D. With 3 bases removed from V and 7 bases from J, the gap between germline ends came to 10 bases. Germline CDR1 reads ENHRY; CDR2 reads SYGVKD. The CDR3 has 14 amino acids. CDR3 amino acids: CAISDGGENSPLHF. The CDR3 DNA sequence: TGTGCCATCAGTGATGGCGGGGAGAATTCACCCCTCCACTTT.

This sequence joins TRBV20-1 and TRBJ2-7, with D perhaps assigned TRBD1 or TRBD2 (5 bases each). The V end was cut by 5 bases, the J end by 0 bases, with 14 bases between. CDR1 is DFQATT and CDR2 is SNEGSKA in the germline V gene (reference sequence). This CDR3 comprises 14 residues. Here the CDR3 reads CSAWDLTSSYEQYF. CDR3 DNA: TGCAGTGCTTGGGACCTAACAAGCTCCTACGAGCAGTACTTC.

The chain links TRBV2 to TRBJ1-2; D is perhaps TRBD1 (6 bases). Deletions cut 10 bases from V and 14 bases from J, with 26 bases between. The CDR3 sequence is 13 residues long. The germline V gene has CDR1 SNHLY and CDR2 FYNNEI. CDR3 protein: CATGDRTGDRDTF. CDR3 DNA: TGTGCCACAGGCGACAGGACGGGGGACCGCGATACCTTC.

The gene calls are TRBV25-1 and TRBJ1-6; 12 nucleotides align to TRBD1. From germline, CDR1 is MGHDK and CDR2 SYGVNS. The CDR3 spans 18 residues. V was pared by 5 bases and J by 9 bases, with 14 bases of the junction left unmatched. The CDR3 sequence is CASSLEMGQGAIGSPLHF. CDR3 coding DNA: TGTGCCAGCAGTTTAGAGATGGGACAGGGGGCAATTGGTTCACCCCTCCACTTT.